These T cell receptor beta chains were read from a single sample in a study of T cells expressing NK-cell markers. With the 5' RACE reads reprocessed, TCRdb shows one record per CDR3 protein and no DNA. The sample totals roughly 430,000 distinct CDR3 sequences. Sequences were obtained from blood T cells: a sorted CD56 or NKG2C T cell subset, CD4+ or CD8+ T cells, or bulk PBMC T cells (not recorded which). These receptors were obtained from a woman between 18 and 75 years old in good health. Both conserved end residues are part of each CDR3. The order of the fields is J gene, V gene, CDR3 protein.

TRBJ2-7 TRBV18 CASSPPDRDYTYEQYF
TRBJ2-3 TRBV9 CASSRQTVYTDTQYF
TRBJ2-1 TRBV29-1 CSAWGQREHNEQFF
TRBJ2-2 TRBV5-4 CASSSDSGELFF
TRBJ2-7 TRBV20-1 CSAATSGTYEQYF
TRBJ2-2 TRBV24-1 CATSDPRQGNTGELFF
TRBJ2-7 TRBV7-2 CASSQGLDRGYEQYF
TRBJ2-2 TRBV24-1 CATSDRVTGGKTGELFF
TRBJ2-4 TRBV27 CASSTQGQGEAKNIQYF
TRBJ2-1 TRBV5-1 CASTTALNNEQFF
TRBJ1-5 TRBV3-1 CASSQDGQAGQPQHF
TRBJ1-5 TRBV12-3/TRBV12-4 CASSTGTVNQPQHF
TRBJ1-5 TRBV19 CASSPVAGTNQPQHF
TRBJ2-3 TRBV29-1 CSVDAGSTDTQYF
TRBJ2-3 TRBV20-1 CSARAIAFSTQYF
TRBJ2-1 TRBV25-1 CASSEARSASTSNEQFF
TRBJ2-3 TRBV12-3/TRBV12-4 CASSLAGQGSDTQYF
TRBJ2-3 TRBV19 CASSIYSTTDTQYF
TRBJ2-3 TRBV20-1 CSARIAPNTQYF
TRBJ2-5 TRBV10-3 CAISDLEGRETQYF
TRBJ1-6 TRBV7-2 CASSLGPGEGSPLHF
TRBJ2-2 TRBV5-5 CASSMGTIPGELFF
TRBJ2-3 TRBV14 CASSRHHTDTQYF
TRBJ2-1 TRBV20-1 CSARDMASGTGEQFF
TRBJ2-1 TRBV29-1 CSVETRGEGEQFF
TRBJ2-1 TRBV10-3 CAISLGPGLADQARGEQFF
TRBJ2-5 TRBV20-1 CSARVSGGAETQYF
TRBJ2-1 TRBV19 CASSIVARTEQFF
TRBJ2-2 TRBV12-3/TRBV12-4 CASGRAGRNTGELFF
TRBJ2-1 TRBV20-1 CSARSSEVRSYNEQFF
TRBJ1-1 TRBV20-1 CSAPGGQGARYTEAFF
TRBJ2-5 TRBV5-4 CASSLSTGIQETQYF
TRBJ2-3 TRBV20-1 CSASDQDTQYF
TRBJ2-2 TRBV20-1 CSARPGRRSSNTGELFF
TRBJ1-1 TRBV6-5 CASNYGGTGQRGTEAFF
TRBJ1-1 TRBV7-2 CASSSVFPNTEAFF
TRBJ2-7 TRBV20-1 CSARNRLAGYSYEQYF
TRBJ2-1 TRBV20-1 CSARYSYNEQFF
TRBJ1-2 TRBV3-1 CASSPQDGPGYGYTF
TRBJ2-4 TRBV7-2 CASSLRLGQGANIQYF
TRBJ1-2 TRBV6-6 CASSHTGATGYTF
TRBJ2-5 TRBV6-1 CASRGTNEETQYF
TRBJ2-1 TRBV12-3/TRBV12-4 CASSPRQALYNEQFF
TRBJ2-2 TRBV7-7 CASRLDPGTGELFF
TRBJ1-5 TRBV20-1 CSASDRNQPQHF
TRBJ2-3 TRBV6-1 CASSRPTSGGTYATQYF
TRBJ1-6 TRBV12-3/TRBV12-4 CASSSLGQGIYNSPLHF
TRBJ2-3 TRBV7-2 CASSFLPTSGSTDTQYF